Each of the 30 T cell receptor beta chains below was sequenced from the same sample in a study of cytomegalovirus exposure and HLA in healthy donors. PCR employed 60 Vbeta and 13 Jbeta primers. Assay: immunoSEQ multiplex PCR; the TCRdb copy retains only in-frame clones and omits some. The sample holds around 130,000 clones, approximately 83% seen once. Source material: PBMCs. The receptor set was obtained from a girl aged 2 to 9 in good health and CMV-seronegative.

The V and J genes are TRBV29-1 and TRBJ2-7, with TRBD1 matching over 8 bases. This CDR3 spans 13 amino acids. Losses at the gene ends were 6 bases for V and 1 base for J; bases not matched to a gene: 5. Per germline, CDR1 SQVTM and CDR2 ANQGSEA. The CDR3: CSVRDRSSYEQYF. The CDR3 DNA reads TGCAGCGTCCGGGACAGGTCATCCTACGAGCAGTACTTC.

The chain is built from TRBV27 and TRBJ2-2, with TRBD1 matching 7 bases. The germline V gene has CDR1 MNHEY and CDR2 SMNVEV (reference sequence). V dropped 5 bases and J dropped 6; count of bases not matched to a gene: 6. The CDR3 is 14 residues long. The CDR3 nucleotides read TGTGCCAGCAGTCCCGGACAGGTGGCCGGGGAGCTGTTTTTT. Amino acids: CASSPGQVAGELFF.

The V gene is TRBV30, the J gene TRBJ2-7; D possibly corresponds to TRBD1 (6 bases). Germline V gene data show CDR1 as GTSNPN and CDR2 as SVGIG (reference sequence). Trimming cost V 3 bases and J 4 bases, with 19 bases left between them. This CDR3 has 15 amino acids. This CDR3 is CAWRLRTATGYEQYF. The CDR3 region has the DNA TGTGCCTGGAGGCTCCGGACAGCGACCGGGTACGAGCAGTACTTC.

The V and J genes are TRBV7-6 and TRBJ1-3, with 7 bases aligning to TRBD1. This CDR3 has 17 amino acids. The V gene end was trimmed by 2 bases and the J gene end by 0 bases; junction bases not matched to a gene: 7. Germline V CDR1 and CDR2: SGHVS, FNYEAQ. CDR3 sequence: CASSLRQGLSSGNTIYF. Written as DNA, the CDR3 is TGTGCCAGCAGCTTAAGACAGGGTCTTAGCTCTGGAAACACCATATATTTT.

This clone appeared a few times. The chain couples TRBV27 to TRBJ2-3; TRBD2 matches at 14 bases. V shed 10 bases and J 5 bases; nucleotides not matched to a gene: 5. The CDR3 loop spans 14 amino acids. Germline V lookup: CDR1 MNHEY, CDR2 SMNVEV (reference sequence). The CDR3 DNA is TGTGCCACAGGGACTAGCGGGAGAGGAGATACGCAGTATTTT. Translating gives CATGTSGRGDTQYF.

This chain joins TRBV5-4 and TRBJ2-1; 9 bases are a match to TRBD1. This CDR3 region has 18 residues. J lost 6 bases, V lost 4 bases, and 17 bases had no gene match. Germline V gene data show CDR1 as SGHNT and CDR2 as YYREEE (reference sequence). The CDR3 reads CASSHVGNRDRASNEQFF. The CDR3 DNA reads as TGTGCCAGCAGCCATGTTGGGAACCGGGACAGGGCTTCCAATGAGCAGTTCTTC.

In this sample, this clone turned up once. CDR3 sequence reads: CAWSVRQGREKLFF. DNA for the CDR3: TGTGCCTGGAGTGTTCGACAGGGGAGAGAAAAACTGTTTTTT. V gene TRBV30 combines with J gene TRBJ1-4; TRBD1 matches 8 bases. The CDR3 extends over 14 amino acids. V lost 0 bases, J lost 8 bases, and 5 bases stayed unmatched. The germline gives CDR1 GTSNPN, CDR2 SVGIG (reference sequence).

This rearrangement joins TRBV5-6 to TRBJ1-2; TRBD1 matches at 7 bases. Trimming removed 3 bases from V and 3 bases from J; junction bases left unmatched: 11. CDR1 is SGHDT, CDR2 YYEEEE, per germline. The CDR3 sequence is 16 residues long. This CDR3 is CASSSGLQTGHYGYTF. CDR3 bases: TGTGCCAGCAGCTCGGGCCTGCAGACAGGGCACTATGGCTACACCTTC.

V and J are TRBV29-1 and TRBJ2-2; D is undetermined. Trimming took off 5 bases at V and 7 bases at J, with 17 bases between the two ends. The germline V gene encodes CDR1 SQVTM and CDR2 ANQGSEA. This CDR3 region has 14 residues. CDR3 loop: CSVKAPGSSGELFF. The CDR3 bases are TGCAGCGTTAAGGCCCCCGGGTCGAGCGGGGAGCTGTTTTTT.

CDR3 sequence (DNA): TGCAGTGCTAGAGGAGGGAATGGCTACACCTTC. As protein: CSARGGNGYTF. The chain combines TRBV20-1 with TRBJ1-2, with no clear D. Per germline, CDR1 DFQATT and CDR2 SNEGSKA (reference sequence). Trimming took 1 base from V and 6 from J, leaving 6 bases between them. The CDR3 is made up of 11 amino acids.

V and J are TRBV29-1 and TRBJ2-3; 7 bases are a match to TRBD2. The CDR3 runs 15 residues. The V gene's germline CDR1 is SQVTM and CDR2 ANQGSEA. The junction had 9 bases not matched to a gene; V was cut back by 6 bases and J by 0 bases. CDR3 amino acids: CSVNRDYLSTDTQYF. For the CDR3, the DNA is TGCAGCGTCAACCGGGACTACTTAAGCACAGATACGCAGTATTTT.

V is TRBV18 and J is TRBJ1-1, with D unclear. Per germline, CDR1 KGHSH and CDR2 LQKENI. The CDR3 has 16 residues. The V end lost 3 bases, the J end lost 0 bases, and 14 bases lay between the germline ends. The CDR3 DNA is TGTGCCAGCTCACCGCAGACGGAGGGTATGAACACTGAAGCTTTCTTT. Its translation: CASSPQTEGMNTEAFF. The entire variable domain, with the rest obtained from reference TRBV18 and TRBJ1-1, is as follows: NAGVMQNPRHLVRRRGQEARLRCSPMKGHSHVYWYRQLPEEGLKFMVYLQKENIIDESGMPKERFSAEFPKEGPSILRIQQVVRGDSAAYFCASSPQTEGMNTEAFFGQGTRLTVV.

V usage is TRBV30 and J usage is TRBJ2-7, with 8 bases identical to TRBD2. There are 13 residues in the CDR3. V gave up 4 bases and J gave up 4 bases; unmatched junction bases: 6. Germline values: CDR1 GTSNPN, CDR2 SVGIG (reference sequence). CDR3 protein: CAWTGTSGYEQYF. CDR3 DNA sequence: TGTGCCTGGACCGGGACTAGTGGTTACGAGCAGTACTTC.

The chain uses TRBV30 and TRBJ2-5, with 8 bases that match TRBD1. This CDR3 is built from 15 residues. The germline V gene encodes CDR1 GTSNPN and CDR2 SVGIG (reference sequence). Losses at the gene ends were 1 base for V and 5 bases for J; bases not matched to a gene: 9. CDR3 sequence (DNA): TGTGCCTGGAGTGGGTCGACAGGGGTGTGGGAGACCCAGTACTTC. Translated, it gives CAWSGSTGVWETQYF.

The chain combines TRBV25-1 with TRBJ2-1; TRBD2 aligns across 9 bases. V was clipped by 6 bases and J by 7 bases; unmatched bases: 16. CDR3 length: 17 residues. Germline V gene sequence: CDR1 MGHDK, CDR2 SYGVNS. The CDR3 region has the DNA TGTGCCAGCAGCCGCCCCGGGGGGCGGGGGGGTACGAATGAGCAGTTCTTC. Its protein is CASSRPGGRGGTNEQFF.

The chain has TRBV6-4 and TRBJ2-2; 8 bases line up with TRBD2. The CDR3 is 14 residues long. V trimming: 6 bases; J trimming: 4 bases; junction bases outside the gene matches: 4. Germline V CDR1 and CDR2: MRHNA, SNTAGT. In DNA, the CDR3 is TGTGCCAGCAGGGCTAGCGGGTCCACCGGGGAGCTGTTTTTT. Translated, it gives CASRASGSTGELFF.

The gene calls are TRBV30 and TRBJ1-5; 7 bases agree with TRBD1. Per the germline V gene, CDR1 is GTSNPN and CDR2 is SVGIG (reference sequence). CDR3 size: 13 residues. The V segment lost 3 bases and the J segment 5 bases; nucleotides outside the gene matches: 4. The CDR3 DNA reads as TGTGCCTGGAGCGGTGACAGGGATCAGCCCCAGCATTTT. Its translation is CAWSGDRDQPQHF.

This clone was found a few times. The chain combines TRBV27 with TRBJ2-7; 8 bases are shared with TRBD1. This CDR3 has 13 residues. Per the germline V gene, CDR1 is MNHEY and CDR2 is SMNVEV (reference sequence). J lost 2 bases, V lost 6 bases, and 3 bases had no gene match. The DNA of the CDR3 is TGTGCCAGCAGCCCGGACAGGGCCTACGAGCAGTACTTC. Translated, it gives CASSPDRAYEQYF.

This chain joins TRBV5-1 and TRBJ2-5, with 9 positions matching TRBD2. Germline V gives CDR1 SGHRS, CDR2 YFSETQ. The CDR3 is 15 residues long. The V segment lost 4 bases and the J segment 5 bases; nucleotides outside the gene matches: 9. The CDR3 nucleotides are TGCGCCAGCAGCGCGATGCGGGGGGGCCGGGAGACCCAGTACTTC. Translated: CASSAMRGGRETQYF.

The J gene is TRBJ2-1, the V gene TRBV4-2; the match to TRBD2 covers 10 bases. The CDR3 contains 16 residues. Trimming at V came to 4 bases and at J to 9 bases, leaving 12 bases not matched to a gene. Germline V gives CDR1 LGHNA, CDR2 YNFKEQ. CDR3 sequence (DNA): TGTGCCAGCAGCCCACCTAGCGGGAGACCCCTCCGTGAGCAGTTCTTC. It yields the protein CASSPPSGRPLREQFF.

This clone was seen more than once but under ten times. The chain carries TRBV27 and TRBJ2-7; no clear D gene. Trimming took off 5 bases at V and 0 bases at J, with 8 bases between the two ends. The CDR3 sequence is 13 residues long. Germline CDR1 is MNHEY and CDR2 is SMNVEV (reference sequence). The DNA of the CDR3 is TGTGCCAGCAGTGGTTGGAGCTCCTACGAGCAGTACTTC. It is translated as CASSGWSSYEQYF.

The sample holds one count of this clone. V usage is TRBV2 and J usage is TRBJ2-7; tentatively, D is TRBD2 (5 bases). The CDR3 has 17 amino acids. Germline V CDR1 and CDR2: SNHLY, FYNNEI. Between the trimmed V and J ends, which lost 0 bases and 4 bases, there was a span of 19 bases. The CDR3 DNA is TGTGCCAGCAGTGAAGCGGTGTCTAGCCCGTTGATGTACGAGCAGTACTTC. It yields the protein CASSEAVSSPLMYEQYF. Full variable domain (missing parts from reference TRBV2 and TRBJ2-7): EPEVTQTPSHQVTQMGQEVILRCVPISNHLYFYWYRQILGQKVEFLVSFYNNEISEKSEIFDDQFSVERPDGSNFTLKIRSTKLEDSAMYFCASSEAVSSPLMYEQYFGPGTRLTVT.

The CDR3 spells CASSPGLASSYNEQFF. The CDR3 nucleotides are TGTGCCAGCAGCCCCGGACTAGCGAGCTCCTACAATGAGCAGTTCTTC. This chain uses TRBV7-8 with TRBJ2-1, with 9 nucleotides matching TRBD2. Germline V gene sequence: CDR1 SGHVS, CDR2 FQNEAQ. CDR3 size: 16 residues. The V segment lost 5 bases and the J segment 0 bases; nucleotides outside the gene matches: 5.

The chain links TRBV7-8 to TRBJ2-2, with 9 bases matching TRBD1. The CDR3 has 15 amino acids. Germline CDR1 SGHVS, CDR2 FQNEAQ. Losses at the gene ends were 6 bases for V and 8 bases for J; bases not matched to a gene: 10. The CDR3 DNA reads TGTGCCAGCAGGCCGCCGGACAGGGGAGGTGGGGAGCTGTTTTTT. The encoded protein is CASRPPDRGGGELFF.

This clone was counted between two and nine times. The rearrangement joins TRBV21-1 to TRBJ1-2; TRBD1 is the table's D call and was not checked against the DNA. TRBV21-1 has pseudogene status. CDR3 size: 14 residues. Here the CDR3 DNA reads TGTGCCAGCCGGAACCCACAGGGGGCCGATGGCTACACCTTC. Protein product: CASRNPQGADGYTF.

This clone was observed a single time. At one boundary the junction diverges from the germline segment, which might be a read error. The chain couples TRBV7-7 to TRBJ2-5, with 9 bases matching TRBD1. Gene TRBJ2-7 matches the end of the DNA better, so the J call may be wrong. Looked up from germline, CDR1 is SSHAT and CDR2 is FNYEAQ (reference sequence). This CDR3 comprises 16 residues. CDR3 nucleotides: TGTGCTAGCAGCCCACACCCTCGACAGGGGGAATACGAGCAGTACTTC. This codes for CASSPHPRQGEYEQYF.

The chain carries TRBV7-2 and TRBJ2-5; 12 bases match TRBD2. Germline CDR1 is SGHTA and CDR2 is FQGNSA. The length of the CDR3 is 15 residues. V was pared by 6 bases and J by 1 base, with 3 bases of the junction left unmatched. CDR3 region: CASRKTSGSQETQYF. The DNA for the CDR3 is TGTGCCAGCAGGAAGACTAGCGGGAGCCAAGAGACCCAGTACTTC.

This rearrangement joins TRBV4-1 to TRBJ2-1; 8 bases are shared with TRBD1. V shed 6 bases, J shed 3 bases, and the junction held 7 bases outside the gene matches. The CDR3 is made up of 15 amino acids. In germline, CDR1 is MGHRA, CDR2 YSYEKL. This CDR3 reads CASSRTGGNYNEQFF. The CDR3, as DNA: TGCGCCAGCAGTCGAACAGGGGGGAACTACAATGAGCAGTTCTTC.

The chain combines TRBV7-8 with TRBJ1-1; the D gene is possibly TRBD1 (6 bases). V was cut by 2 bases and J by 3 bases, with 10 bases left in between. Germline assignment: CDR1 SGHVS and CDR2 FQNEAQ. The CDR3 length is 14 residues. The CDR3 loop reads CASSLKQGYTEAFF. CDR3 in DNA: TGTGCCAGCAGCTTAAAACAGGGTTACACTGAAGCTTTCTTT.

The genes are TRBV14 and TRBJ2-6; perhaps TRBD2 as D (5 bases). Between the trimmed V and J ends, which lost 0 bases and 0 bases, there was a span of 15 bases. The CDR3 has 19 residues. Per germline, CDR1 SGHDN and CDR2 FVKESK. This CDR3 reads CASSQEVRGKSSGANVLTF. The CDR3 coding sequence is TGTGCCAGCAGCCAAGAGGTACGGGGAAAGAGCTCTGGGGCCAACGTCCTGACTTTC.